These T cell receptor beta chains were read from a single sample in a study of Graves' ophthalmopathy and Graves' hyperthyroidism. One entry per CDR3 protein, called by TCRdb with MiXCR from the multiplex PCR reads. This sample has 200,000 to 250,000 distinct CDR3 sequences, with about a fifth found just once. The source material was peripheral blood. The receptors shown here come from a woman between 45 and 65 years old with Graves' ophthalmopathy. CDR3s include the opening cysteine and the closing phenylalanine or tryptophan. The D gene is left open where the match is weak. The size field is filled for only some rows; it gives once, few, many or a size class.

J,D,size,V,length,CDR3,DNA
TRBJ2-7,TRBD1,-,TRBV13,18,CASSSPTLRQGITNEQYF,TGTGCCAGCAGCTCCCCTACCCTCAGACAGGGAATTACGAACGAGCAGTACTTC
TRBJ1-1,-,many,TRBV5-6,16,CASSLLGVRGGTEAFF,TGTGCCAGCAGCTTGTTAGGGGTGAGGGGGGGTACTGAAGCTTTCTTT
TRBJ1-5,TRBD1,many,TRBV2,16,CASSVLDREGGQPQHF,TGTGCCAGCAGTGTGCTGGACAGGGAGGGTGGTCAGCCCCAGCATTTT
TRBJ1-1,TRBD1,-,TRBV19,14,CASSIPGQGAEAFF,TGTGCCAGTAGTATACCGGGACAGGGGGCTGAAGCTTTCTTT
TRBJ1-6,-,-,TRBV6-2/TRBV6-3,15,CASSFQGTGNSPLHF,TGTGCCAGCAGTTTTCAGGGGACCGGTAATTCACCCCTCCACTTT
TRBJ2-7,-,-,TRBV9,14,CASSSILRPYEQYF,TGTGCCAGCAGCTCGATTCTTAGACCCTACGAGCAGTACTTC
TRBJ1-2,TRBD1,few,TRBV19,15,CASSLGQGAGNGYTF,TGTGCCAGTAGCCTGGGACAGGGGGCAGGGAATGGCTACACCTTC
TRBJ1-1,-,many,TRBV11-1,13,CASSPPGPTEAFF,TGTGCCAGCAGCCCCCCAGGGCCCACTGAAGCTTTCTTT
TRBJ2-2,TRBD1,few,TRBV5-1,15,CASSNGQGALRELFF,TGCGCCAGCAGCAACGGACAGGGGGCGTTGAGGGAGCTGTTTTTT
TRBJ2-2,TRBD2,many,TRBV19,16,CASSRTSGSGTGELFF,TGTGCCAGTAGCCGGACTAGCGGGAGCGGCACCGGGGAGCTGTTTTTT